The source of this TCR beta chain is a study of PD-L1 blockade in urothelial cancer. The overall study: Blood samples had a median of 141,255 T cells. Whole-study results and caveats: Survival was better when pretreatment blood TCR clonality fell below the median.

Every PCR was spiked with synthetic TCR analog templates. Assay: immunoSEQ multiplex PCR; the TCRdb copy retains only in-frame clones and omits some. Among roughly 50,000 clones, about 82% were seen once, and the ten largest hold roughly 8.8%. This CDR3 is built from 15 residues. Trimming cost V 7 bases and J 7 bases; bases outside gene matches: 8. Germline values: CDR1 MNHEY, CDR2 SVGAGI. Points on this clone: Its antigen is unknown.

Time point: peripheral blood 6 weeks after treatment start. Patients had urothelial carcinoma that was locally advanced or metastatic. V gene TRBV6-5 combines with J gene TRBJ2-1, with TRBD2 matching over 12 bases. This specimen consisted of PBMCs, obtained around atezolizumab (anti-PD-L1) treatment. This TCR was sampled from a man aged 70-80 years with urothelial cancer. This chain's CDR3 is CASTQTSGSRNEQFF. The CDR3 DNA reads as TGTGCCAGCACCCAGACTAGCGGGAGTCGAAATGAGCAGTTCTTC.